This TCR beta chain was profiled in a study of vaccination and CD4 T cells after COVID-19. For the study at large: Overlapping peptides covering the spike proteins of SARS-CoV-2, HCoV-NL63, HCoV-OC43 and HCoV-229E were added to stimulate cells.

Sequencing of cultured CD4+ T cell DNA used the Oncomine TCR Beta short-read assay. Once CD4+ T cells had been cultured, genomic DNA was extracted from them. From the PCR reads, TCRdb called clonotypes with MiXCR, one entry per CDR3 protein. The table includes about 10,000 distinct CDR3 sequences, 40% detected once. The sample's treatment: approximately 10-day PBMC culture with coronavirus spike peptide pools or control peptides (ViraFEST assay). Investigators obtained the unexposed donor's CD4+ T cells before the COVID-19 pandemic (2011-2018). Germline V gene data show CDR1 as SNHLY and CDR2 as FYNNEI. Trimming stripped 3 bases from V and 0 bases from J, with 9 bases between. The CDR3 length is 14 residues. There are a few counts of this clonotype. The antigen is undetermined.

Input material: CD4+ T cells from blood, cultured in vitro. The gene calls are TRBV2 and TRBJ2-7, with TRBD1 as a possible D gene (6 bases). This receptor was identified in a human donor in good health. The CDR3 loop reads CASSDQGSSYEQYF. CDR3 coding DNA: TGTGCCAGCAGTGATCAGGGGAGCTCCTACGAGCAGTACTTC.